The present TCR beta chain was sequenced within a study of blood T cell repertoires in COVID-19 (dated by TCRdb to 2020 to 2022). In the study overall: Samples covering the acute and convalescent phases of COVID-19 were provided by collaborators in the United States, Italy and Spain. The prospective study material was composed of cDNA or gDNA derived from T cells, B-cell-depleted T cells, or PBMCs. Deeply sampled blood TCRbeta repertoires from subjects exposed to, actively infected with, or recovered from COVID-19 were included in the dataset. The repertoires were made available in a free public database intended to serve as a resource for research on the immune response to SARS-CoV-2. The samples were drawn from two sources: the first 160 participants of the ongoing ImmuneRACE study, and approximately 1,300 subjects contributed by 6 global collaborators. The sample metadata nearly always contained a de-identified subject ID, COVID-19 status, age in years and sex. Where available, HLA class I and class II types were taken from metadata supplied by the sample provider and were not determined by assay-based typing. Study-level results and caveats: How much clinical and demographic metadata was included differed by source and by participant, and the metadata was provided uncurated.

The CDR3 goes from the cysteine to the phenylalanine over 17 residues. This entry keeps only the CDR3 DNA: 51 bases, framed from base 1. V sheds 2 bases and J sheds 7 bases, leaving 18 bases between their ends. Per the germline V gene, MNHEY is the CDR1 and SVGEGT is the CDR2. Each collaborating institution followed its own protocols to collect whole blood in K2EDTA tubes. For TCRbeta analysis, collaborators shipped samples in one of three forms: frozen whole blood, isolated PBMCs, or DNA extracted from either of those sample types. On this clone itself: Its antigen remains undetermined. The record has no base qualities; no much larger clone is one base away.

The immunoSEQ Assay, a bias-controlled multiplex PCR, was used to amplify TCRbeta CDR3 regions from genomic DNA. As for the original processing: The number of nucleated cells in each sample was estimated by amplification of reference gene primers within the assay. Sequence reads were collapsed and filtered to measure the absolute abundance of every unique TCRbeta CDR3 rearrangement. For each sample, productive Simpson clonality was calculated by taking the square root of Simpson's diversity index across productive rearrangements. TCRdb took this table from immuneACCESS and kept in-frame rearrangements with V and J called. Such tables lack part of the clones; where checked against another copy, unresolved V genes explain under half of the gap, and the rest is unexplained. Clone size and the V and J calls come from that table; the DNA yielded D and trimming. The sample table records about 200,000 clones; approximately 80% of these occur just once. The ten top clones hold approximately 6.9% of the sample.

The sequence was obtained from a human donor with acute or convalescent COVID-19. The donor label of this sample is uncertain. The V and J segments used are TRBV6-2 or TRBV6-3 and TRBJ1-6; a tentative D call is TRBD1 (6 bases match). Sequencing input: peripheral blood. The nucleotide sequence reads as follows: TGTGCCAGCAGTTACCCCTCGGCGGGGGCAGCGAATTCACCCCTCCACTTT. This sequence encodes CASSYPSAGAANSPLHF.